The 28 T cell receptor beta chains below all came from one sample that was sequenced in a study of blood T cell repertoires in COVID-19 (dated by TCRdb to the early 2020s). The library was produced with the immunoSEQ multiplex PCR assay. This immuneACCESS table, as held by TCRdb, lists in-frame sequences with V and J called but not all clones. Of the missing ones, under half trace to an unresolved V gene in checked studies; the others have no known cause. Counted in this sample were 400,000 to 550,000 clones; about 85% of them appeared once. Under 2.5% of the sample lies in the top ten. Sequencing was carried out using PBMCs or T cells enriched from blood (not recorded which). The receptor source for this set is a woman aged 18-29 years with acute COVID-19.

J is TRBJ1-4 and V is TRBV6-5, with D tentatively TRBD1 (6 bases). The CDR3 contains 15 residues. Germline V gives CDR1 MNHEY, CDR2 SVGAGI. V shed 5 bases and J shed 8 bases, with 18 bases lying between them. The CDR3 DNA reads as TGTGCCAGCAGTACGCGTGGGGGGGCGCAGGAAAAACTGTTTTTT. It codes for CASSTRGGAQEKLFF.

Concerning this clone: Distinct nucleotide sequences in the sample also encode this CDR3. The V call is TRBV10-3, the J call TRBJ2-7, with 13 bases that match TRBD2. V shed 3 bases, J shed 4 bases, and the junction held 3 bases outside the gene matches. Germline CDR1 reads ENHRY; CDR2 reads SYGVKD. This CDR3 region has 15 residues. The CDR3 DNA reads as TGTGCCATCAGTGAAGGACTAGCGGGAGTATACGAGCAGTACTTC. The encoded protein is CAISEGLAGVYEQYF.

V gene TRBV7-6 combines with J gene TRBJ1-1; D gene uncertain. From germline, CDR1 is SGHVS and CDR2 FNYEAQ. The CDR3 covers 13 residues. The V end lost 5 bases, the J end lost 1 base, and 8 bases lay between the germline ends. The CDR3 is CASSASQNTEAFF. The CDR3 DNA follows: TGTGCCAGCAGCGCGAGTCAGAACACTGAAGCTTTCTTT.

The chain links TRBV19 to TRBJ2-7; TRBD1 agrees at 9 bases. The trim removed 6 bases at V and 3 bases at J, leaving 12 bases unmatched. This CDR3 contains 16 residues. The germline CDR1 and CDR2 sequences are LNHDA and SQIVND (reference sequence). The CDR3 DNA follows: TGTGCCAGTAGCCCGCGGAGCCCGGGACAGGGCTACGAGCAGTACTTC. As protein: CASSPRSPGQGYEQYF. Full variable domain (remainder filled in from reference TRBV19 and TRBJ2-7): DGGITQSPKYLFRKEGQNVTLSCEQNLNHDAMYWYRQDPGQGLRLIYYSQIVNDFQKGDIAEGYSVSREKKESFPLTVTSAQKNPTAFYLCASSPRSPGQGYEQYFGPGTRLTVT.

This rearrangement joins TRBV29-1 to TRBJ2-1; D gene unclear. The V and J ends lost 4 bases and 6 bases respectively, with 13 bases between them. Per germline, CDR1 SQVTM and CDR2 ANQGSEA. The CDR3 runs 13 residues. CDR3 protein: CSVVLSPGNEQFF. Written as DNA, the CDR3 is TGCAGCGTTGTCCTATCCCCGGGCAATGAGCAGTTCTTC.

This clone appeared a single time. This chain joins TRBV12-3 or TRBV12-4 and TRBJ2-7; D is ambiguous. CDR3 size: 13 residues. V shed 6 bases and J shed 0 bases, with 9 bases lying between them. The CDR3 DNA follows: TGTGCCAGCAGGTACTCTAGCTCCTACGAGCAGTACTTC. This codes for CASRYSSSYEQYF.

The genes are TRBV6-5 and TRBJ1-6; 8 nucleotides align to TRBD1. CDR3 length equals 14 residues. Germline V CDR1 and CDR2: MNHEY, SVGAGI. J was trimmed by 8 bases and V by 6 bases; bases with no gene match: 6. The CDR3 spells CASRSGGVDSPLHF. Written as DNA, the CDR3 is TGTGCCAGCAGGTCAGGGGGCGTCGATTCACCCCTCCACTTT.

This clone was seen once. The chain uses TRBV4-2 and TRBJ2-1; the match to TRBD2 covers 14 bases. Germline V gene lookup returns CDR1 LGHNA and CDR2 YNFKEQ. Trimming removed 3 bases from V and 8 bases from J; junction bases left unmatched: 6. The CDR3 runs 16 residues. The CDR3, as DNA: TGTGCCAGCAGCCACGGGACTAGCGGGAGTCACCATGAGCAGTTCTTC. It yields the protein CASSHGTSGSHHEQFF.

The gene calls are TRBV28 and TRBJ2-7; 9 nucleotides agree with TRBD1. Germline V gene lookup returns CDR1 MDHEN and CDR2 SYDVKM. V was pared by 7 bases and J by 1 base, with 5 bases of the junction left unmatched. This CDR3 has 14 residues. The CDR3 coding sequence is TGTGCCAGCACCGGGACAGGGATTTCCTACGAGCAGTACTTC. Its translation is CASTGTGISYEQYF.

The chain has TRBV28 and TRBJ2-2, with D possibly matching TRBD2 (6 bases). Per germline, CDR1 MDHEN and CDR2 SYDVKM. The CDR3 contains 14 residues. Trimming pared 4 bases from V and 2 bases from J, leaving 8 bases between. The chain's CDR3 is CASSWDFNTGELFF. Here the CDR3 DNA reads TGTGCCAGCAGTTGGGACTTCAACACCGGGGAGCTGTTTTTT. The whole variable domain, filled in from reference TRBV28 and TRBJ2-2, reads DVKVTQSSRYLVKRTGEKVFLECVQDMDHENMFWYRQDPGLGLRLIYFSYDVKMKEKGDIPEGYSVSREKKERFSLILESASTNQTSMYLCASSWDFNTGELFFGEGSRLTVL.

The rearrangement links TRBV18 to TRBJ2-7, with TRBD1 as a possible D gene (6 bases). Germline lookup yields CDR1 KGHSH and CDR2 LQKENI. The V end lost 6 bases, the J end lost 7 bases, and 22 bases lay between the germline ends. The length of the CDR3 is 15 residues. The chain's CDR3 is CASSRLRGGVNEQYF. The CDR3 DNA reads TGTGCCAGCTCCCGTCTCAGAGGGGGAGTCAATGAGCAGTACTTC.

Points on this clone: The sample contains more than one DNA sequence encoding this CDR3. The chain couples TRBV19 to TRBJ2-6; the D is unclear. This CDR3 contains 14 residues. V dropped 3 bases and J dropped 1 base, with 4 bases sitting between them. Germline lookup yields CDR1 LNHDA and CDR2 SQIVND (reference sequence). The CDR3 here is CASSIQSGANVLTF. CDR3 nucleotide sequence: TGTGCCAGTAGTATCCAGTCTGGGGCCAACGTCCTGACTTTC. The full variable domain, its missing parts supplied by reference TRBV19 and TRBJ2-6, is DGGITQSPKYLFRKEGQNVTLSCEQNLNHDAMYWYRQDPGQGLRLIYYSQIVNDFQKGDIAEGYSVSREKKESFPLTVTSAQKNPTAFYLCASSIQSGANVLTFGAGSRLTVL.

The table lists this clone with a count of one. The rearrangement links TRBV14 to TRBJ2-5; 9 positions agree with TRBD2. J was trimmed by 0 bases and V by 0 bases; bases with no gene match: 8. The CDR3 loop spans 18 amino acids. Germline V gives CDR1 SGHDN, CDR2 FVKESK. The CDR3 bases are TGTGCCAGCAGCCAAGATTGGCGGCGGGAGGGCAACCAAGAGACCCAGTACTTC. Translation: CASSQDWRREGNQETQYF. Looking up the rest from reference TRBV14 and TRBJ2-5 gives the full variable domain: EAGVTQFPSHSVIEKGQTVTLRCDPISGHDNLYWYRRVMGKEIKFLLHFVKESKQDESGMPNNRFLAERTGGTYSTLKVQPAELEDSGVYFCASSQDWRREGNQETQYFGPGTRLLVL.

The V gene is TRBV9, the J gene TRBJ2-2, with 7 bases matching TRBD2. This CDR3 has 15 amino acids. Germline V gene sequence: CDR1 SGDLS, CDR2 YYNGEE. With V trimmed by 0 bases and J by 5 bases, 4 bases remained unmatched. CDR3 bases: TGTGCCAGCAGCGTAGGAGGGAGGGTAACCGGGGAGCTGTTTTTT. It translates to CASSVGGRVTGELFF.

This clone was detected once. The gene calls are TRBV18 and TRBJ1-2, with TRBD1 identical over 9 bases. Germline V CDR1 and CDR2: KGHSH, LQKENI. V was clipped by 0 bases and J by 7 bases; unmatched bases: 6. This CDR3 is 15 amino acids long. CDR3 region: CASSPPMDRGGGYTF. CDR3 DNA sequence: TGTGCCAGCTCACCACCGATGGACAGGGGCGGTGGCTACACCTTC.

This clone was observed a handful of times. The rearrangement links TRBV7-9 to TRBJ1-3, with D uncertain. V dropped 5 bases and J dropped 2 bases, with 10 bases sitting between them. This CDR3 spans 14 amino acids. CDR1 is SEHNR and CDR2 is FQNEAQ in the germline V gene (reference sequence). The CDR3 DNA is TGTGCCAGCAGCCTTTCAGGCGCTGGAAACACCATATATTTT. Amino acid sequence: CASSLSGAGNTIYF.

This chain joins TRBV19 and TRBJ2-5; maybe TRBD1 (6 bases). The CDR3 runs 14 residues. With 3 bases removed from V and 1 base from J, the gap between germline ends came to 9 bases. Germline V lookup: CDR1 LNHDA, CDR2 SQIVND (reference sequence). Here the CDR3 reads CASSIPGAQETQYF. As DNA, the CDR3 is TGTGCCAGTAGTATCCCAGGGGCCCAAGAGACCCAGTACTTC. The full variable domain, rest sourced from reference TRBV19 and TRBJ2-5, is DGGITQSPKYLFRKEGQNVTLSCEQNLNHDAMYWYRQDPGQGLRLIYYSQIVNDFQKGDIAEGYSVSREKKESFPLTVTSAQKNPTAFYLCASSIPGAQETQYFGPGTRLLVL.

The chain carries TRBV19 and TRBJ2-2, with 9 positions matching TRBD1. This CDR3 contains 15 residues. The germline V gene has CDR1 LNHDA and CDR2 SQIVND (reference sequence). V gave up 5 bases and J gave up 4 bases; unmatched junction bases: 5. The CDR3 bases are TGTGCCAGTAGTTGGGGGACAGGGTTCACCGGGGAGCTGTTTTTT. It specifies CASSWGTGFTGELFF.

This clone was detected once. The V gene is TRBV19, the J gene TRBJ2-7; 7 bases are shared with TRBD1. Losses at the gene ends were 4 bases for V and 1 base for J; bases not matched to a gene: 10. Germline CDR1 and CDR2: LNHDA and SQIVND (reference sequence). This CDR3 comprises 16 residues. In DNA form, the CDR3 reads TGTGCCAGTAGTAAGACCTGGGACAGCAAATCCTACGAGCAGTACTTC. It encodes CASSKTWDSKSYEQYF.

This clone occurred once. J is TRBJ1-1 and V is TRBV5-4, with TRBD1 matching over 7 bases. The germline CDR1 and CDR2 sequences are SGHNT and YYREEE (reference sequence). V shed 4 bases and J 7 bases; nucleotides not matched to a gene: 4. The CDR3 totals 12 residues. The CDR3 DNA reads as TGTGCCAGCAGCCCACAGGGGTATGAAGCTTTCTTT. Its protein is CASSPQGYEAFF.

This rearrangement joins TRBV2 to TRBJ1-2; no definite D call. Deletions cut 5 bases from V and 8 bases from J, with 12 bases between. This CDR3 has 12 amino acids. Looked up from germline, CDR1 is SNHLY and CDR2 is FYNNEI. CDR3 protein: CASSKPSGGYTF. The CDR3 DNA reads TGTGCCAGCAGTAAGCCCTCGGGAGGCTACACCTTC. Full variable domain (remainder filled in from reference TRBV2 and TRBJ1-2): EPEVTQTPSHQVTQMGQEVILRCVPISNHLYFYWYRQILGQKVEFLVSFYNNEISEKSEIFDDQFSVERPDGSNFTLKIRSTKLEDSAMYFCASSKPSGGYTFGSGTRLTVV.

The chain recombines TRBV20-1 with TRBJ2-7; D remains unclear. V was trimmed by 6 bases and J by 7 bases, leaving 13 bases between them. CDR1 DFQATT and CDR2 SNEGSKA come from the germline V gene (reference sequence). This CDR3 contains 11 residues. The CDR3 nucleotides read TGCAGTGCACAAAACGCCGGGGAGCAGTACTTC. Translation: CSAQNAGEQYF.

The chain links TRBV27 to TRBJ2-1; 7 nucleotides match TRBD1. The CDR3 covers 16 residues. After removal of 6 bases from V and 8 bases from J, the junction contained 16 bases not matched to a gene. Per the germline V gene, CDR1 is MNHEY and CDR2 is SMNVEV (reference sequence). The CDR3: CASSRDTGAPQDEQFF. CDR3 sequence (DNA): TGTGCCAGCAGCCGAGACACAGGGGCCCCACAAGATGAGCAGTTCTTC.

The rearrangement joins TRBV4-1 to TRBJ2-2; 10 bases match TRBD2. After removal of 7 bases from V and 1 base from J, the junction contained 3 bases not matched to a gene. The CDR3 extends over 15 amino acids. Germline V gene sequence: CDR1 MGHRA, CDR2 YSYEKL. DNA for the CDR3: TGCGCCAGCAAAATAGCGGGGGGGAACACCGGGGAGCTGTTTTTT. Translating it yields CASKIAGGNTGELFF.

This clone has only one observation. V is TRBV6-6 and J is TRBJ1-1, with D possibly TRBD1 on 6 matching bases. The CDR3 totals 15 residues. V was pared by 5 bases and J by 0 bases, with 13 bases between. Looked up from germline, CDR1 is MNHNY and CDR2 is SVGAGI (reference sequence). In nucleotides, the CDR3 is TGTGCCAGCAGTCCCCGGGGGGGGCTGAACACTGAAGCTTTCTTT. It specifies CASSPRGGLNTEAFF.

This chain links TRBV9 with TRBJ2-3; the D is unclear. The V end lost 0 bases, the J end lost 0 bases, and 8 bases lay between the germline ends. Germline loops: CDR1 SGDLS, CDR2 YYNGEE. The CDR3 is 15 residues long. The CDR3: CASSVVGGSTDTQYF. The CDR3, as DNA: TGTGCCAGCAGCGTAGTTGGCGGAAGCACAGATACGCAGTATTTT. Full variable domain (remainder filled in from reference TRBV9 and TRBJ2-3): DSGVTQTPKHLITATGQRVTLRCSPRSGDLSVYWYQQSLDQGLQFLIQYYNGEERAKGNILERFSAQQFPDLHSELNLSSLELGDSALYFCASSVVGGSTDTQYFGPGTRLTVL.

This chain joins TRBV5-8 and TRBJ1-3, with unresolved D. The CDR3 totals 14 residues. CDR1 and CDR2 (germline): SGHTS, YDEGEE. Trimming shortened V by 4 bases and J by 0 bases, and 8 bases separated the two germline ends. The CDR3 DNA reads as TGTGCCAGCAGCCCTACTGGCTCTGGAAACACCATATATTTT. Its protein product is CASSPTGSGNTIYF.

The chain links TRBV3-1 (or the pseudogene TRBV3-2) to TRBJ2-3; D unclear. V lost 0 bases, J lost 0 bases, and 10 bases lay in between. There are 16 residues in the CDR3. From germline, CDR1 is LGHDT and CDR2 YNNKEL (reference sequence). Here the CDR3 DNA reads TGTGCCAGCAGCCAAGAGGCTAGTTCTAGCACAGATACGCAGTATTTT. It specifies CASSQEASSSTDTQYF.